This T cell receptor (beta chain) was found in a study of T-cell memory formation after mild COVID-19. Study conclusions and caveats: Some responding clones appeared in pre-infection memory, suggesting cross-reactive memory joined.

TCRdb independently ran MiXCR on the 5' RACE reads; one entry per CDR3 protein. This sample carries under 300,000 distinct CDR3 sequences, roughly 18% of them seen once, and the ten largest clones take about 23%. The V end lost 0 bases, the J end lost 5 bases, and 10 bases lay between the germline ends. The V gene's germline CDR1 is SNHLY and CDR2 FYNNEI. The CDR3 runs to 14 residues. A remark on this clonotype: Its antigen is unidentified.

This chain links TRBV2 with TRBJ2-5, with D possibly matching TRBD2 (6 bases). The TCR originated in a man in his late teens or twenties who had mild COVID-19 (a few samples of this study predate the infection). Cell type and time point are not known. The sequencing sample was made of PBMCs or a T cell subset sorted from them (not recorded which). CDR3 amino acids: CASSEARDVETQYF. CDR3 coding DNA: TGTGCCAGCAGTGAAGCGCGGGACGTTGAGACCCAGTACTTC.